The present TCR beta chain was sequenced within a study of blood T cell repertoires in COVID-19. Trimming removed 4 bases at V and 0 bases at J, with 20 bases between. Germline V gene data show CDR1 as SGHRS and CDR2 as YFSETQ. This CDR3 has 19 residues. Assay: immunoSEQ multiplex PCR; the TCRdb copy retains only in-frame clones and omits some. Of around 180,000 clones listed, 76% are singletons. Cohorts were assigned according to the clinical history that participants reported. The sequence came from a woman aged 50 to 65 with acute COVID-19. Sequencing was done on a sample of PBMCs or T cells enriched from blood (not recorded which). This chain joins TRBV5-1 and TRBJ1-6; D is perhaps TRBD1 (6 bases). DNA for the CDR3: TGCGCCAGCAGCCGGCGGGTAGGGGGGGATGGCTCCTATAATTCACCCCTCCACTTT. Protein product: CASSRRVGGDGSYNSPLHF.